The text below deals with one TCR beta chain. Other DNA sequences in the sample encode the same CDR3. This entry belongs to a study of Ad26.COV2.S vaccination and SARS-CoV-2 variants. Study-wide background: Intramuscular Ad26.COV2.S at 5x10^10 or 1x10^11 viral particles.

Documented treatment: roughly 20 received Ad26.COV2.S at low or high dose, single or two shots; five or six received placebo; per-sample allocation not given. Vaccine and placebo recipients were sampled on day 63 after the first injection. Some clones are missing from TCRdb's copy, which holds only in-frame ones; the method was immunoSEQ multiplex PCR. Of fewer than 500,000 clones listed, approximately 90% are singletons. Trimming pared 2 bases from V and 0 bases from J, leaving 8 bases between. The CDR3 contains 14 residues. Germline loops: CDR1 KGHSH, CDR2 LQKENI. Material: peripheral blood, obtained in a trial of Ad26.COV2.S vaccine versus placebo. The clonotype was recovered from a person between 18 and 60 years old who received the Ad26.COV2.S COVID-19 vaccine or a placebo. J is TRBJ2-7 and V is TRBV18; D remains ambiguous. CDR3 amino acids: CASSPGTSSYEQYF. The CDR3 region has the DNA TGTGCCAGCTCACCAGGAACGAGCTCCTACGAGCAGTACTTC.